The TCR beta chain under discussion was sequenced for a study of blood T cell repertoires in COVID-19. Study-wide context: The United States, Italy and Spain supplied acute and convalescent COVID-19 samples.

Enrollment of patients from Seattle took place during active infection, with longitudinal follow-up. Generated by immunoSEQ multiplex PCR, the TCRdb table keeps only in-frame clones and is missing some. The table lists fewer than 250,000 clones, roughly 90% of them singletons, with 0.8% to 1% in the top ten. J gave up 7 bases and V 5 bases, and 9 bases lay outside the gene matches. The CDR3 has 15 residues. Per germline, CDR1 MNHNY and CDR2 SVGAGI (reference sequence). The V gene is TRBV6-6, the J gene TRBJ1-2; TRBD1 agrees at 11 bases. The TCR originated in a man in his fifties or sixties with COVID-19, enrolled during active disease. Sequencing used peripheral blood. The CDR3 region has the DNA TGTGCCAGCAGTCCCTTGGACAGGGGGCAAGGTGGCTACACCTTC. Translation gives CASSPLDRGQGGYTF.